The 21 T cell receptor beta chains listed next were all sequenced from one sample in a study of control samples from healthy donors and cancer patients. Sequencing used immunoSEQ multiplex PCR; TCRdb keeps in-frame clones, though not all of them. Its listing shows fewer than 250,000 clones. Sequences were obtained from blood. Source of these receptors: a woman aged 30 to 39 in good health.

The V call is TRBV11-2, the J call TRBJ1-1; unclear D gene. Germline assignment: CDR1 SGHAT and CDR2 FQNNGV. V was pared by 4 bases and J by 13 bases, with 25 bases between. CDR3 length: 15 amino acids. The CDR3 region has the DNA TGTGCCAGCAGCTCGCCCAAGAGGTACCCCCCTGGGGTTTTCTTT. Encoded protein: CASSSPKRYPPGVFF.

V is TRBV27 and J is TRBJ2-7, with 11 bases lining up with TRBD1. The V gene's germline CDR1 is MNHEY and CDR2 SMNVEV (reference sequence). Trimming took 5 bases from V and 6 from J; bases not matched to a gene: 3. This CDR3 has 13 amino acids. The CDR3 is CASSRTGGLEQYF. The CDR3 nucleotides read TGTGCCAGCAGTAGGACAGGGGGCCTCGAGCAGTACTTC.

CDR3 sequence: CASSQDHLGLGGNTIYF. CDR3 bases: TGCGCCAGCAGCCAAGATCATTTAGGGTTAGGAGGAAACACCATATATTTT. The chain joins TRBV4-3 to TRBJ1-3, with unresolved D. The CDR3 is 17 amino acids. The V end lost 0 bases, the J end lost 4 bases, and 16 bases lay between the germline ends. Germline V lookup: CDR1 LGHNA, CDR2 YSLEER.

This chain connects TRBV12-1 to TRBJ1-2; TRBD1, the D gene given by the table, was not confirmed from the DNA. TRBV12-1 counts as a pseudogene. This CDR3 is 16 amino acids long. CDR3 protein: CASSHPRDDRIGGYTF. CDR3 sequence (DNA): TGTGCCAGCAGCCACCCCCGAGACGACAGGATCGGTGGCTACACCTTC.

The chain couples TRBV7-9 to TRBJ2-3; D gene uncertain. CDR1 and CDR2 (germline): SEHNR, FQNEAQ (reference sequence). The V end lost 0 bases, the J end lost 4 bases, and 8 bases lay between the germline ends. This CDR3 spans 14 amino acids. The CDR3 DNA is TGTGCCAGCAGCTTAGCCCCAGTGGCAGATACGCAGTATTTT. This translates into CASSLAPVADTQYF.

The chain employs TRBV6-5 and TRBJ1-6; 8 bases map to TRBD1. The germline gives CDR1 MNHEY, CDR2 SVGAGI. The J segment lost 10 bases and the V segment lost 9 bases, leaving 14 bases of the junction unmatched. There are 15 residues in the CDR3. CDR3 nucleotide sequence: TGTGCCAGTTCTCCCCCAACAGGGGGGAACTCACCCCTCCACTTT. Amino acid sequence: CASSPPTGGNSPLHF.

The V gene is TRBV18, the J gene TRBJ2-7; no clear D gene. V lost 6 bases, J lost 3 bases, and 15 bases lay in between. The CDR3 sequence is 14 residues long. The germline CDR1 and CDR2 sequences are KGHSH and LQKENI. Written as DNA, the CDR3 is TGTGCCAGCTCTTCGGCCGGCGGAAACTACGAGCAGTACTTC. This translates into CASSSAGGNYEQYF.

The J gene is TRBJ1-4, the V gene TRBV5-8; D remains unclear. The V gene lost 4 bases and the J gene lost 6 bases, with 13 bases spanning the gap. CDR1 and CDR2 (germline): SGHTS, YDEGEE. There are 14 residues in the CDR3. CDR3 region: CASSGVPWDEKLFF. The DNA for the CDR3 is TGTGCCAGCAGCGGGGTACCCTGGGATGAAAAACTGTTTTTT.

V is TRBV2 and J is TRBJ1-1; 7 bases line up with TRBD1. In germline, CDR1 is SNHLY, CDR2 FYNNEI. This CDR3 is built from 15 residues. J gave up 1 base and V 11 bases, and 13 bases lay outside the gene matches. CDR3 bases: TGTGCCTATGACAGGGCCCTTGCGGGGAACACTGAAGCTTTCTTT. Protein: CAYDRALAGNTEAFF.

The genes are TRBV19 and TRBJ1-6, with 7 bases fitting TRBD1. The CDR3 runs 13 residues. Per germline, CDR1 LNHDA and CDR2 SQIVND (reference sequence). V shed 8 bases and J 3 bases; nucleotides not matched to a gene: 1. CDR3 bases: TGTGCCAGTTGGACAGGCTATAATTCACCCCTCCACTTT. This translates into CASWTGYNSPLHF.

The rearrangement links TRBV3-1 (or the pseudogene TRBV3-2) to TRBJ1-4; D is unclear. Trimming took off 3 bases at V and 5 bases at J, with 13 bases between the two ends. The CDR3 has 15 residues. Germline V lookup: CDR1 LGHDT, CDR2 YNNKEL (reference sequence). Here the CDR3 DNA reads TGTGCCAGCAGCCACCCGACCGAGGTGAATGAAAAACTGTTTTTT. Encoded protein: CASSHPTEVNEKLFF.

The V call is TRBV5-1, the J call TRBJ2-7; D unresolved. Germline lookup yields CDR1 SGHRS and CDR2 YFSETQ. This CDR3 comprises 11 residues. Trimming shortened V by 0 bases and J by 6 bases, and 4 bases separated the two germline ends. As DNA, the CDR3 is TGCGCCAGCAGCTTGGATCGCGAGCAGTACTTC. Protein: CASSLDREQYF.

The rearrangement uses TRBV6-5 and TRBJ2-5, with D tentatively TRBD2 (6 bases). The V end was cut by 0 bases, the J end by 7 bases, with 18 bases between. The germline V gene encodes CDR1 MNHEY and CDR2 SVGAGI. The CDR3 loop spans 16 amino acids. Here the CDR3 reads CASSYSLLGGVGTQYF. For the CDR3, the DNA is TGTGCCAGCAGTTACTCGCTCCTGGGCGGGGTGGGGACCCAGTACTTC.

The chain joins TRBV18 to TRBJ1-2, with D tentatively TRBD1 (5 bases). With 0 bases removed from V and 4 bases from J, the gap between germline ends came to 18 bases. Germline V gives CDR1 KGHSH, CDR2 LQKENI. This CDR3 comprises 17 residues. The chain's CDR3 is CASSPPVRGGILYGYTF. DNA of the CDR3: TGTGCCAGCTCACCACCGGTAAGGGGTGGAATTCTCTATGGCTACACCTTC.

The CDR3 sequence is CASSYPGTGNTEAFF. The CDR3 nucleotides read TGTGCCAGCAGTTACCCCGGGACAGGGAACACTGAAGCTTTCTTT. The rearrangement joins TRBV6-5 to TRBJ1-1; 8 nucleotides line up with TRBD1. V was pared by 2 bases and J by 1 base, with 3 bases of the junction left unmatched. This CDR3 is 15 amino acids long. Germline V gene lookup returns CDR1 MNHEY and CDR2 SVGAGI.

V gene TRBV6-5 combines with J gene TRBJ2-5; D is possibly TRBD1 or TRBD2 (5 bases each). Trimming pared 3 bases from V and 1 base from J, leaving 12 bases between. Germline loops: CDR1 MNHEY, CDR2 SVGAGI. This CDR3 comprises 15 residues. CDR3 loop: CASSYLTGGQETQYF. CDR3 nucleotides: TGTGCCAGCAGTTATTTAACAGGAGGCCAAGAGACCCAGTACTTC.

In regard to this clone: This CDR3 is also generated by other DNA sequences in the sample. The chain carries TRBV2 and TRBJ1-1; 7 bases fit TRBD1. This CDR3 has 11 residues. Germline V gene sequence: CDR1 SNHLY, CDR2 FYNNEI. The trim removed 5 bases at V and 8 bases at J, leaving 2 bases unmatched. In DNA form, the CDR3 reads TGTGCCAGCAGTCGACAGGGCGAAGCTTTCTTT. This gives the protein CASSRQGEAFF.

The chain joins TRBV4-2 to TRBJ2-3; D uncertain. The CDR3 runs 14 residues. Deletions cut 7 bases from V and 1 base from J, with 12 bases between. CDR1 is LGHNA and CDR2 is YNFKEQ in the germline V gene. This chain's CDR3 is CASKEYERTDTQYF. In DNA form, the CDR3 reads TGTGCCAGCAAAGAATACGAACGCACAGATACGCAGTATTTT.

The chain links TRBV19 to TRBJ1-6, with D possibly matching TRBD1 (5 bases). V lost 3 bases and J 9 bases, leaving 9 bases between the germline ends. The length of the CDR3 is 13 residues. Per germline, CDR1 LNHDA and CDR2 SQIVND (reference sequence). The DNA for the CDR3 is TGTGCCAGTAGTATCATTGGGGGTTCACCCCTCCACTTT. This translates into CASSIIGGSPLHF.

The V call is TRBV11-2, the J call TRBJ1-1; weak D call: TRBD1 (5 bases). Germline V CDR1 and CDR2: SGHAT, FQNNGV. Trimming cost V 0 bases and J 4 bases, with 6 bases left between them. The CDR3 has 13 residues. CDR3 in amino acids: CASSLDGGTEAFF. The CDR3 nucleotides are TGTGCCAGCAGCTTAGATGGGGGCACTGAAGCTTTCTTT.

The V call is TRBV5-6, the J call TRBJ1-2, with 9 bases identical to TRBD1. J lost 4 bases, V lost 4 bases, and 5 bases had no gene match. The CDR3 sequence is 14 residues long. CDR1 SGHDT and CDR2 YYEEEE come from the germline V gene. The CDR3 is CASSTGTGLYGYTF. The CDR3 nucleotides are TGTGCCAGCAGCACCGGGACAGGGCTCTATGGCTACACCTTC.